The 19 T cell receptor beta chains given below trace back to one sample, sequenced in a study of blood T cell repertoires in COVID-19. Sequencing used immunoSEQ multiplex PCR; TCRdb keeps in-frame clones, though not all of them. The sample holds about 80,000 clones, 82% seen once. Sequenced: peripheral blood. The origin of the receptors is a woman aged 65 to 85 with acute or convalescent COVID-19.

CDR3 bases: TGTGCCAGCAGCCACGGGGTACAGGGGCAAGAGACCCAGTACTTC. Its translation is CASSHGVQGQETQYF. The chain links TRBV3-1 (or the pseudogene TRBV3-2) to TRBJ2-5, with TRBD1 matching over 7 bases. Per the germline V gene, CDR1 is LGHDT and CDR2 is YNNKEL (reference sequence). The trim removed 3 bases at V and 2 bases at J, leaving 6 bases unmatched. This CDR3 has 15 residues.

This chain uses TRBV19 with TRBJ2-7, with 7 bases fitting TRBD2. The V gene's germline CDR1 is LNHDA and CDR2 SQIVND (reference sequence). Unmatched junction bases numbered 25, after V lost 6 bases and J lost 5 bases. This CDR3 region has 19 residues. The CDR3 here is CASRIRRVLLGREFDEQYF. The DNA for the CDR3 is TGTGCCAGTAGGATCCGCCGAGTATTGTTGGGGCGGGAGTTCGACGAGCAGTACTTC.

The rearrangement links TRBV19 to TRBJ2-2; 11 bases are a match to TRBD1. Germline V lookup: CDR1 LNHDA, CDR2 SQIVND (reference sequence). The CDR3 length is 15 residues. The junction had 4 bases not matched to a gene; V was cut back by 6 bases and J by 4 bases. For the CDR3, the DNA is TGTGCCAGTAGAGGACAGGGGGCTGTCACCGGGGAGCTGTTTTTT. It codes for CASRGQGAVTGELFF.

A few counts support this clone. V gene TRBV19 combines with J gene TRBJ2-3, with 10 bases that match TRBD2. CDR3 length: 15 amino acids. Germline V lookup: CDR1 LNHDA, CDR2 SQIVND (reference sequence). Losses at the gene ends were 5 bases for V and 2 bases for J; bases not matched to a gene: 4. In DNA form, the CDR3 reads TGTGCCAGTAGTCCTACTAGCGGGAACACAGATACGCAGTATTTT. It codes for CASSPTSGNTDTQYF.

The genes are TRBV6-1 and TRBJ2-7, with D perhaps TRBD2 (6 bases). The CDR3 runs to 16 residues. The germline V and J ends were trimmed by 3 bases and 0 bases, with 15 bases remaining between them. Germline V gene data show CDR1 as MNHNS and CDR2 as SASEGT. The CDR3 DNA is TGTGCCAGCAGTGATTTTTGGACTATTGGCTCCTACGAGCAGTACTTC. Its protein product is CASSDFWTIGSYEQYF.

The chain combines TRBV5-1 with TRBJ2-3, with 7 bases that match TRBD2. The CDR3 runs 13 residues. V gave up 4 bases and J gave up 9 bases; unmatched junction bases: 8. The V gene's germline CDR1 is SGHRS and CDR2 YFSETQ. CDR3 sequence: CASSQTSEGTQYF. In DNA form, the CDR3 reads TGCGCCAGCAGCCAAACTAGCGAAGGAACGCAGTATTTT.

This clone was recorded a few times. The chain couples TRBV5-4 to TRBJ1-1, with TRBD1 identical over 8 bases. Trimming removed 3 bases from V and 6 bases from J; junction bases left unmatched: 7. CDR1 is SGHNT and CDR2 is YYREEE in the germline V gene (reference sequence). This CDR3 has 14 amino acids. CDR3 protein: CASSSPRQGPEAFF. CDR3 nucleotides: TGTGCCAGCAGCTCGCCACGACAGGGGCCTGAAGCTTTCTTT. Full variable domain (rest looked up from reference TRBV5-4 and TRBJ1-1): ETGVTQSPTHLIKTRGQQVTLRCSSQSGHNTVSWYQQALGQGPQFIFQYYREEENGRGNFPPRFSGLQFPNYSSELNVNALELDDSALYLCASSSPRQGPEAFFGQGTRLTVV.

V and J are TRBV2 and TRBJ2-7; 8 bases align to TRBD2. Germline CDR1 and CDR2: SNHLY and FYNNEI. The CDR3 runs 12 residues. Trimming at V came to 5 bases and at J to 3 bases, leaving 0 bases not matched to a gene. CDR3 sequence (DNA): TGTGCCAGCAGTCTAGCGGGCTACGAGCAGTACTTC. It codes for CASSLAGYEQYF.

This clone was detected only once. In nucleotides, the CDR3 is TGCGCCAGCAGCCTAAAGCCGCCGGGACAGGGGCAAGAGACCCAGTACTTC. Residues: CASSLKPPGQGQETQYF. This chain joins TRBV5-1 and TRBJ2-5, with TRBD1 matching over 10 bases. This CDR3 has 17 residues. V lost 4 bases to trimming and J lost 2 bases; unmatched junction nucleotides: 11. The germline CDR1 and CDR2 sequences are SGHRS and YFSETQ.

The chain joins TRBV6-5 to TRBJ2-2; TRBD1 aligns across 7 bases. This CDR3 has 15 residues. Germline assignment: CDR1 MNHEY and CDR2 SVGAGI. The V gene end was trimmed by 7 bases and the J gene end by 7 bases; junction bases not matched to a gene: 12. The CDR3 protein is CASTLREGGLGELFF. The CDR3 nucleotides are TGTGCCAGCACCTTACGGGAAGGGGGCCTCGGGGAGCTGTTTTTT.

The chain couples TRBV6-1 to TRBJ1-6, with D maybe TRBD1 (5 bases). Germline-derived CDR1 and CDR2 are MNHNS and SASEGT. V gave up 3 bases and J gave up 6 bases, with 15 bases separating them. The CDR3 runs to 16 residues. The CDR3 nucleotides are TGTGCCAGCAGTGATGAACAGGATCTAATTAATTCACCCCTCCACTTT. Residues: CASSDEQDLINSPLHF.

V is TRBV5-1 and J is TRBJ1-2, with D possibly matching TRBD1 (6 bases). CDR1 and CDR2 (germline): SGHRS, YFSETQ. The V gene lost 3 bases and the J gene lost 6 bases, with 18 bases spanning the gap. The CDR3 has 15 amino acids. CDR3 sequence: CASSYYSGTPDGYTF. The CDR3 DNA is TGCGCCAGCAGCTATTATTCCGGGACACCGGATGGCTACACCTTC.

This clone was seen a single time. The CDR3 sequence is CASSSRDRGFYEQYF. CDR3 sequence (DNA): TGTGCCAGCAGCAGCCGGGACAGGGGATTCTACGAGCAGTACTTC. This rearrangement joins TRBV7-9 to TRBJ2-7; TRBD1 agrees at 10 bases. J was trimmed by 3 bases and V by 5 bases; bases with no gene match: 7. CDR1 is SEHNR and CDR2 is FQNEAQ in the germline V gene (reference sequence). The CDR3 sequence is 15 residues long.

The J gene is TRBJ2-1, the V gene TRBV5-1; the match to TRBD1 covers 10 bases. The junction had 7 bases not matched to a gene; V was cut back by 4 bases and J by 9 bases. The V gene's germline CDR1 is SGHRS and CDR2 YFSETQ. The CDR3 loop spans 14 amino acids. The CDR3 protein is CASSRGQGGTEQFF. The CDR3 DNA reads as TGCGCCAGCAGCCGCGGACAGGGGGGTACTGAGCAGTTCTTC.

The J gene is TRBJ1-3, the V gene TRBV2; D uncertain. Germline CDR1 SNHLY, CDR2 FYNNEI. Trimming took 1 base from V and 0 from J, leaving 10 bases between them. This CDR3 contains 16 residues. The CDR3 sequence: CASSEGIGFSGNTIYF. The CDR3 coding sequence is TGTGCCAGCAGTGAAGGAATCGGTTTCTCTGGAAACACCATATATTTT.

Comment on this clone: Germline is not matched at one junction end, which may reflect a read error. The CDR3 region is CSASRDRATEAFF. For the CDR3, the DNA is TGCAGCGCTAGTCGGGACAGGGCCACTGAAGCTTTCTTT. J is TRBJ1-1 and V is TRBV20-1, with 9 bases that match TRBD1. Germline V gene data show CDR1 as DFQATT and CDR2 as SNEGSKA (reference sequence). The length of the CDR3 is 13 residues.

The gene calls are TRBV7-2 and TRBJ1-1; D is possibly TRBD1 (5 bases). Trimming pared 0 bases from V and 0 bases from J, leaving 11 bases between. Germline values: CDR1 SGHTA, CDR2 FQGNSA. CDR3 length: 16 amino acids. CDR3 in amino acids: CASSLARGIMNTEAFF. The DNA for the CDR3 is TGTGCCAGCAGCTTAGCTCGGGGGATCATGAACACTGAAGCTTTCTTT.

This clone was found once. The chain joins TRBV14 to TRBJ1-4; no definite D call. Deletions cut 7 bases from V and 5 bases from J, with 8 bases between. Germline assignment: CDR1 SGHDN and CDR2 FVKESK. The CDR3 runs 12 residues. This CDR3 reads CASNRGNEKLFF. CDR3 nucleotides: TGTGCCAGCAACCGGGGAAATGAAAAACTGTTTTTT.

This rearrangement joins TRBV11-2 to TRBJ2-1; 9 bases are a match to TRBD2. The CDR3 has 13 amino acids. With 4 bases clipped from V and 8 bases from J, the junction kept 3 bases outside the gene matches. Germline V gene sequence: CDR1 SGHAT, CDR2 FQNNGV. CDR3 in amino acids: CASSSSGMHEQFF. CDR3 nucleotides: TGTGCCAGCAGCTCTAGCGGGATGCATGAGCAGTTCTTC.